The 26 T cell receptor beta chains presented below share a single source sample, sequenced in a study of blood T cell repertoires in COVID-19. Profiled with immunoSEQ multiplex PCR; TCRdb holds only in-frame clones, not every one. The table records 270,000 or so clones, under 90% of them present only once. Sequencing input: peripheral blood. The receptor set was obtained from a woman aged 50 to 65 who had recovered from COVID-19.

The chain has TRBV7-9 and TRBJ2-4; no firm D call. The germline CDR1 and CDR2 sequences are SEHNR and FQNEAQ (reference sequence). CDR3 length equals 15 residues. The germline V and J ends were trimmed by 0 bases and 5 bases, with 11 bases remaining between them. CDR3 nucleotide sequence: TGTGCCAGCAGCTTAGCCGTCGGCAGCGAAAACATTCAGTACTTC. It yields the protein CASSLAVGSENIQYF.

The chain has TRBV28 and TRBJ1-2; maybe TRBD1 (5 bases). This CDR3 contains 12 residues. Trimming cost V 7 bases and J 6 bases, with 12 bases left between them. Looked up from germline, CDR1 is MDHEN and CDR2 is SYDVKM. The chain's CDR3 is CASTAGRNGYTF. CDR3 bases: TGTGCCAGCACGGCAGGGAGGAATGGCTACACCTTC.

The rearrangement links TRBV27 to TRBJ1-6; 7 positions agree with TRBD1. Trimming at V came to 7 bases and at J to 10 bases, leaving 16 bases not matched to a gene. This CDR3 spans 16 amino acids. Looked up from germline, CDR1 is MNHEY and CDR2 is SMNVEV (reference sequence). The CDR3 DNA follows: TGTGCCAGCAACCGTCCCCACACAGGGGTTAACTCACCCCTCCACTTT. Residues: CASNRPHTGVNSPLHF.

The chain uses TRBV7-2 and TRBJ2-3, with 9 positions matching TRBD2. The CDR3 has 12 residues. Per the germline V gene, CDR1 is SGHTA and CDR2 is FQGNSA. The V and J ends lost 1 base and 15 bases, in that order; junction bases with no gene match: 5. The CDR3 region is CASSLGSGGLYF. DNA of the CDR3: TGTGCCAGCAGCTTAGGGAGCGGGGGGCTCTATTTT.

The chain couples TRBV30 to TRBJ1-4; D is uncertain. The CDR3 extends over 14 amino acids. Germline V gene lookup returns CDR1 GTSNPN and CDR2 SVGIG (reference sequence). The V gene lost 3 bases and the J gene lost 0 bases, with 8 bases spanning the gap. The chain's CDR3 is CAWRGGATNEKLFF. The CDR3 DNA sequence: TGTGCCTGGAGGGGAGGCGCAACTAATGAAAAACTGTTTTTT.

V is TRBV19 and J is TRBJ2-1, with 7 bases that match TRBD1. The J segment lost 0 bases and the V segment lost 9 bases, leaving 5 bases of the junction unmatched. The CDR3 has 14 amino acids. Germline values: CDR1 LNHDA, CDR2 SQIVND (reference sequence). The CDR3 coding sequence is TGTGCCAGGAAAGGGGACAGCTCCTACAATGAGCAGTTCTTC. It yields the protein CARKGDSSYNEQFF.

This clone appeared once. The rearrangement links TRBV6-5 to TRBJ2-7; possibly TRBD2 for D (6 bases). Germline V gene lookup returns CDR1 MNHEY and CDR2 SVGAGI. V lost 6 bases and J lost 4, with 13 bases in between. The CDR3 contains 13 residues. Written as DNA, the CDR3 is TGTGCCAGCAGGGATAGCGGAGGGTACGAGCAGTACTTC. It is translated as CASRDSGGYEQYF.

The chain employs TRBV6-5 and TRBJ2-2; D call uncertain. CDR3 length equals 15 residues. V was cut by 2 bases and J by 6 bases, with 13 bases left in between. Germline CDR1 is MNHEY and CDR2 is SVGAGI. CDR3 sequence: CASSYNPDGPGELFF. The CDR3 DNA is TGTGCCAGCAGTTACAACCCGGATGGGCCCGGGGAGCTGTTTTTT.

J is TRBJ2-1 and V is TRBV24-1; perhaps TRBD1 as D (5 bases). CDR3 length equals 17 residues. Germline V lookup: CDR1 KGHDR, CDR2 SFDVKD. Between the trimmed V and J ends, which lost 5 bases and 4 bases, there was a span of 20 bases. CDR3 coding DNA: TGTGCCACCAGTGGTATTGCGGTGGCAGGGCGGTACAATGAGCAGTTCTTC. Translation: CATSGIAVAGRYNEQFF.

The V gene is TRBV7-3, the J gene TRBJ2-1; no definite D call. The CDR3 consists of 15 residues. V lost 4 bases to trimming and J lost 0 bases, with 10 bases between them. Per the germline V gene, CDR1 is SGHTA and CDR2 is FQGTGA. The CDR3 DNA reads as TGTGCCAGCAGCTCGACGGAGAGCTCCTACAATGAGCAGTTCTTC. Its translation is CASSSTESSYNEQFF.

This rearrangement joins TRBV4-2 to TRBJ2-2; 10 bases match TRBD2. The V gene's germline CDR1 is LGHNA and CDR2 YNFKEQ. The J segment lost 6 bases and the V segment lost 0 bases, leaving 7 bases of the junction unmatched. The CDR3 runs 17 residues. The CDR3 region has the DNA TGTGCCAGCAGCCAAGATCCAGCGGGAGGGGCCCCCGGGGAGCTGTTTTTT. Its protein is CASSQDPAGGAPGELFF.

The rearrangement uses TRBV27 and TRBJ1-1, with a possible D match to TRBD1 (6 bases). The germline V gene encodes CDR1 MNHEY and CDR2 SMNVEV (reference sequence). V dropped 5 bases and J dropped 0 bases, with 10 bases sitting between them. The CDR3 runs 14 residues. The CDR3 nucleotides read TGTGCCAGCAGTGGGGGGGCAGTGAACACTGAAGCTTTCTTT. Translation: CASSGGAVNTEAFF.

The V call is TRBV5-6, the J call TRBJ1-1; tentative D call: TRBD1 (6 bases). V lost 4 bases and J 5 bases, leaving 15 bases between the germline ends. Germline values: CDR1 SGHDT, CDR2 YYEEEE. The CDR3 loop spans 14 amino acids. CDR3 loop: CASSPLDSGTEAFF. The CDR3 DNA reads TGTGCCAGCAGCCCGTTGGACAGTGGGACTGAAGCTTTCTTT.

With regard to this clone: The same CDR3 can be traced to other DNA sequences in this sample. This rearrangement joins TRBV28 to TRBJ2-7; D not resolved. V shed 2 bases and J shed 2 bases, with 7 bases lying between them. Germline lookup yields CDR1 MDHEN and CDR2 SYDVKM. This CDR3 comprises 13 residues. The CDR3 DNA sequence: TGTGCCAGCAGTTTAGGCCGGGCCTACGAGCAGTACTTC. Amino acids: CASSLGRAYEQYF.

The V call is TRBV6-2 or TRBV6-3, the J call TRBJ2-7; 13 positions agree with TRBD2. This CDR3 region has 18 residues. Germline CDR1 reads MNHEY; CDR2 reads SVGEGT. V lost 0 bases and J lost 2; bases outside the gene matches: 7. The CDR3 DNA follows: TGTGCCAGCAGTTACTCGACTAGCGGGGGGTCCAAGCCCTACGAGCAGTACTTC. It specifies CASSYSTSGGSKPYEQYF.

V and J are TRBV3-1 (or the pseudogene TRBV3-2) and TRBJ2-5, with a weak D call TRBD2 (5 bases). This CDR3 is built from 13 residues. The V end lost 6 bases, the J end lost 1 base, and 9 bases lay between the germline ends. Germline V CDR1 and CDR2: LGHDT, YNNKEL (reference sequence). This CDR3 reads CASRIGGQETQYF. CDR3 DNA: TGTGCCAGCAGAATAGGAGGCCAAGAGACCCAGTACTTC.

The V call is TRBV18, the J call TRBJ1-5; no clear D gene. The CDR3 length is 13 residues. Germline-derived CDR1 and CDR2 are KGHSH and LQKENI. V lost 8 bases, J lost 1 base, and 9 bases lay in between. The CDR3: CASATGSNQPQHF. The CDR3 coding sequence is TGTGCCAGCGCGACGGGGAGCAATCAGCCCCAGCATTTT.

The rearrangement uses TRBV5-1 and TRBJ2-1; TRBD1 might be the D (6 bases). Trimming pared 4 bases from V and 8 bases from J, leaving 16 bases between. The CDR3 totals 14 residues. From germline, CDR1 is SGHRS and CDR2 YFSETQ. The CDR3 nucleotides are TGCGCCAGCAGCATACCACAGGGTCACGATGAGCAGTTCTTC. This encodes CASSIPQGHDEQFF.

The CDR3 reads CASSPGTPGTDTQYF. The CDR3 DNA reads as TGTGCCAGCAGCCCGGGGACACCTGGCACAGATACGCAGTATTTT. The rearrangement joins TRBV14 to TRBJ2-3; possibly TRBD1 for D (6 bases). This CDR3 contains 15 residues. Trimming cost V 4 bases and J 1 base, with 12 bases left between them. Germline V gene lookup returns CDR1 SGHDN and CDR2 FVKESK.

The chain links TRBV19 to TRBJ1-2; D possibly corresponds to TRBD1 (5 bases). The ends were cut back, 5 bases at V and 4 bases at J, with 17 bases in the middle. Germline values: CDR1 LNHDA, CDR2 SQIVND (reference sequence). The CDR3 loop spans 15 amino acids. CDR3 nucleotide sequence: TGTGCCAGTAGTGACCCTGCGCAGGGAAGCTATGGCTACACCTTC. It yields the protein CASSDPAQGSYGYTF.

Turning to this clone: The same CDR3 arises from other DNA sequences in this sample as well. This chain joins TRBV19 and TRBJ2-7; 8 nucleotides agree with TRBD1. Germline V gives CDR1 LNHDA, CDR2 SQIVND (reference sequence). The CDR3 spans 14 residues. V gave up 5 bases and J gave up 1 base; unmatched junction bases: 4. The CDR3 DNA follows: TGTGCCAGTAGTCAACGGACAGGGTCCTACGAGCAGTACTTC. This translates into CASSQRTGSYEQYF. The full variable domain, its missing parts supplied by reference TRBV19 and TRBJ2-7, is DGGITQSPKYLFRKEGQNVTLSCEQNLNHDAMYWYRQDPGQGLRLIYYSQIVNDFQKGDIAEGYSVSREKKESFPLTVTSAQKNPTAFYLCASSQRTGSYEQYFGPGTRLTVT.

This rearrangement joins TRBV3-1 (or the pseudogene TRBV3-2) to TRBJ1-6, with unresolved D. CDR1 is LGHDT, CDR2 YNNKEL, per germline (reference sequence). V was clipped by 1 base and J by 0 bases, with 7 bases between them. The CDR3 consists of 16 residues. The CDR3 DNA sequence: TGTGCCAGCAGCCAAGGCACGAGCTCCTATAATTCACCCCTCCACTTT. This sequence encodes CASSQGTSSYNSPLHF.

The J gene is TRBJ1-3, the V gene TRBV27; D is undetermined. Trimming stripped 2 bases from V and 2 bases from J, with 13 bases between. This CDR3 spans 16 amino acids. Germline assignment: CDR1 MNHEY and CDR2 SMNVEV (reference sequence). DNA of the CDR3: TGTGCCAGCAGTTTAACAGCTAATTATCCTGGAAACACCATATATTTT. Translation gives CASSLTANYPGNTIYF.

This CDR3 is CASSAHVSRGAYEQYF. The CDR3 DNA reads TGTGCCAGCAGCGCCCACGTAAGCAGGGGGGCCTACGAGCAGTACTTC. The rearrangement links TRBV7-2 to TRBJ2-7; TRBD1 might be the D (7 bases). V shed 5 bases and J shed 2 bases, with 19 bases lying between them. CDR3 length: 16 amino acids. The germline gives CDR1 SGHTA, CDR2 FQGNSA.

The chain joins TRBV28 to TRBJ2-5, with 8 bases that match TRBD2. The CDR3 consists of 15 residues. The trim removed 3 bases at V and 4 bases at J, leaving 7 bases unmatched. CDR1 is MDHEN and CDR2 is SYDVKM in the germline V gene. For the CDR3, the DNA is TGTGCCAGCAGTTTTCGGGGGGGGCTAGGAGAGACCCAGTACTTC. This encodes CASSFRGGLGETQYF.

V usage is TRBV9 and J usage is TRBJ2-3, with D unresolved. This CDR3 region has 15 residues. V shed 0 bases and J shed 2 bases, with 10 bases lying between them. Germline V CDR1 and CDR2: SGDLS, YYNGEE. The CDR3 is CASSVGQVDTDTQYF. CDR3 nucleotides: TGTGCCAGCAGCGTAGGGCAGGTGGACACAGATACGCAGTATTTT.